This T cell receptor (beta chain) was identified during a study of chemoradiotherapy in HPV16-positive cancers. Study-level background: Candidate HPV-specific T-cell clones and common TCR motifs came from functional assays in a couple of HPV16-positive patients.

Of note for this clone: Antigen unknown.

The protocol was immunoSEQ multiplex PCR, while the TCRdb copy is restricted to in-frame clones and leaves out a portion. This repertoire shows about 32,000 clones, around three quarters found once; its top ten account for less than 5%. Per germline, CDR1 LNHDA and CDR2 SQIVND (reference sequence). The V end lost 7 bases, the J end lost 0 bases, and 18 bases lay between the germline ends. CDR3 length: 17 residues. Repertoires were sampled repeatedly during chemoradiotherapy. Broader study findings: Functional assays defining HPV-specific T cells used only a couple of HPV16-positive patients.

This TCR was sampled from a human donor with HPV-associated anogenital cancer. Sequences were derived from blood, sampled from a patient who underwent chemoradiotherapy. V and J are TRBV19 and TRBJ2-2, with D tentatively TRBD1 or TRBD2 (5 bases each). CDR3 nucleotide sequence: TGTGCCAGTACCCCGGGACCGACACTAGCGAACACCGGGGAGCTGTTTTTT. This codes for CASTPGPTLANTGELFF.